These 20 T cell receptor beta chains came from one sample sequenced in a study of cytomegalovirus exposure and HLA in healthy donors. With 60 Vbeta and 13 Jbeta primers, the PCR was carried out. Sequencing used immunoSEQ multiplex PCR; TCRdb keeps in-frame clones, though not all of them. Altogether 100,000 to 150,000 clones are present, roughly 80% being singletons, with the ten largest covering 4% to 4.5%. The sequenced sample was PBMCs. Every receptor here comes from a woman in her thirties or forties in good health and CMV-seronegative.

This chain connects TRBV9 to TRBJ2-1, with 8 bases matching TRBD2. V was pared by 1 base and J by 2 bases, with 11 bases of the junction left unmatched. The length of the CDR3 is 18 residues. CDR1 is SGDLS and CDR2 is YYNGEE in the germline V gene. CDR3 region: CASSVLPVGRGAYNEQFF. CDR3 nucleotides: TGTGCCAGCAGCGTACTCCCCGTCGGGCGGGGGGCCTACAATGAGCAGTTCTTC.

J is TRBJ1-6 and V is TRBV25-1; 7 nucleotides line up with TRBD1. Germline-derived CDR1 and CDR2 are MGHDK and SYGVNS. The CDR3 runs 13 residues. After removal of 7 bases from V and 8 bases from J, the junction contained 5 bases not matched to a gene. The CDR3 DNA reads TGTGCCAGCAATGGGGACAGAGATTCACCCCTCCACTTT. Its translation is CASNGDRDSPLHF.

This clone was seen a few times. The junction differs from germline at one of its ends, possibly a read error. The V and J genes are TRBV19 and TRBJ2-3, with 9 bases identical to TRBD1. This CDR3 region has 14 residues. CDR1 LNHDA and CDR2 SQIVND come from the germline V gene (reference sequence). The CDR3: CATGQGTRTDTQYF. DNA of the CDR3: TGTGCCACTGGACAGGGGACACGCACAGATACTCAGTATTTT. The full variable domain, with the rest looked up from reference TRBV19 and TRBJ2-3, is DGGITQSPKYLFRKEGQNVTLSCEQNLNHDAMYWYRQDPGQGLRLIYYSQIVNDFQKGDIAEGYSVSREKKESFPLTVTSAQKNPTAFYLCATGQGTRTDTQYFGPGTRLTVL.

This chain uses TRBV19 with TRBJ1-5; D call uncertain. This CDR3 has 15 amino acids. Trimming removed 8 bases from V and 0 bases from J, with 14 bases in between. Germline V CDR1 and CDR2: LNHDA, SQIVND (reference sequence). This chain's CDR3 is CASAADGYSNQPQHF. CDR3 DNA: TGTGCCAGTGCCGCGGATGGATATAGCAATCAGCCCCAGCATTTT.

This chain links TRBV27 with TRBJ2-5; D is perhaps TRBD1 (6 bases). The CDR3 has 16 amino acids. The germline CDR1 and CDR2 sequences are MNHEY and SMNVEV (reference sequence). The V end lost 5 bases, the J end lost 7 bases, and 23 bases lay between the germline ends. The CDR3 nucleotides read TGTGCCAGCAGTCCATCACAGGGACCCCTCGCTTGGACCCAGTACTTC. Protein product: CASSPSQGPLAWTQYF.

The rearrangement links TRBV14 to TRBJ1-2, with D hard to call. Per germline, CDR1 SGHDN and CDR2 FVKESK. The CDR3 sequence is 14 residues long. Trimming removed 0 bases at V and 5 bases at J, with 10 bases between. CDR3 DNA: TGTGCCAGCAGCCAAGAAGTACTCGATTATGGCTACACCTTC. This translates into CASSQEVLDYGYTF. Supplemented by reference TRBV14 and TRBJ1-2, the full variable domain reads EAGVTQFPSHSVIEKGQTVTLRCDPISGHDNLYWYRRVMGKEIKFLLHFVKESKQDESGMPNNRFLAERTGGTYSTLKVQPAELEDSGVYFCASSQEVLDYGYTFGSGTRLTVV.

The CDR3 DNA reads TGTGCCAGCAGTCGACAGGGCTATAATTCACCCCTCCACTTT. This translates into CASSRQGYNSPLHF. The chain uses TRBV6-5 and TRBJ1-6; TRBD1 matches at 7 bases. With V trimmed by 5 bases and J by 3 bases, 1 base remained unmatched. The CDR3 length is 14 residues. CDR1 MNHEY and CDR2 SVGAGI come from the germline V gene.

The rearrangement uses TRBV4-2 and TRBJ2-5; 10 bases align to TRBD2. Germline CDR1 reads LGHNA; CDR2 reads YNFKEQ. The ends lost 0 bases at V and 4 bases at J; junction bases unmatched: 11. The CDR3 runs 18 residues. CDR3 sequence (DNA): TGTGCCAGCAGCCAAGAGTTGCAAGCGGGAGGGCCCTTAGAGACCCAGTACTTC. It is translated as CASSQELQAGGPLETQYF.

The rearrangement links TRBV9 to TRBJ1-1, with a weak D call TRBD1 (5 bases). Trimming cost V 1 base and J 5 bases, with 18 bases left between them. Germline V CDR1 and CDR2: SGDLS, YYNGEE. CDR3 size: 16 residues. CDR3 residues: CASSVFSGRGCTEAFF. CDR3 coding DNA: TGTGCCAGCAGCGTATTTTCGGGGAGGGGCTGTACTGAAGCTTTCTTT.

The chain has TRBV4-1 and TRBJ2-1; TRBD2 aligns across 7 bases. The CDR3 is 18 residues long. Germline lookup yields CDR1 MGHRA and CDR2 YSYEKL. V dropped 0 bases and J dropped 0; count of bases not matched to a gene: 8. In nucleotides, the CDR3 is TGCGCCAGCAGCCAAGATCTTGGGTGGGGGGGCTCCTACAATGAGCAGTTCTTC. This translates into CASSQDLGWGGSYNEQFF.

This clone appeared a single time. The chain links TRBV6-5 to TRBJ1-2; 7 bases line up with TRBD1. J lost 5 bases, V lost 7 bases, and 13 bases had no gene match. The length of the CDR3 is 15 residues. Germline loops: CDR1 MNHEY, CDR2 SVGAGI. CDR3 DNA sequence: TGTGCCAGCAAGAGGGACGGACAGGCCGGATATGGCTACACCTTC. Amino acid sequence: CASKRDGQAGYGYTF.

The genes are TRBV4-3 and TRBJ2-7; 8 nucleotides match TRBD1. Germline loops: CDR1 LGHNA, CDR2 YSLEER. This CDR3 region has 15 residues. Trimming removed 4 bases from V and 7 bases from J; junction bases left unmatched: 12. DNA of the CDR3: TGCGCCAGCAGCCGAGCGACAGGGGCTGCTGTTGAGCAGTACTTC. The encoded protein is CASSRATGAAVEQYF.

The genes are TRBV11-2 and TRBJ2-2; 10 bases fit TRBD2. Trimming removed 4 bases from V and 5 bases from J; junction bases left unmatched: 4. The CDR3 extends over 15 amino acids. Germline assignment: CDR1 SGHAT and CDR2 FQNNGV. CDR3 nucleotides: TGTGCCAGCAGCTGGGGACTAGCGCAGACCGGGGAGCTGTTTTTT. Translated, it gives CASSWGLAQTGELFF. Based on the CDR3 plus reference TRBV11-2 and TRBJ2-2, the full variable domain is EAGVAQSPRYKIIEKRQSVAFWCNPISGHATLYWYQQILGQGPKLLIQFQNNGVVDDSQLPKDRFSAERLKGVDSTLKIQPAKLEDSAVYLCASSWGLAQTGELFFGEGSRLTVL.

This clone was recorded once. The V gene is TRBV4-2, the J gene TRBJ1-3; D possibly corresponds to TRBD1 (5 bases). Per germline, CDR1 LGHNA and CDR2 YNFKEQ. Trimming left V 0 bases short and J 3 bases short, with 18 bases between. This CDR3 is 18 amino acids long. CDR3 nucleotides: TGTGCCAGCAGCCAAGAATTGGGAGCTCGGGGGGTTGGAAACACCATATATTTT. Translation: CASSQELGARGVGNTIYF.

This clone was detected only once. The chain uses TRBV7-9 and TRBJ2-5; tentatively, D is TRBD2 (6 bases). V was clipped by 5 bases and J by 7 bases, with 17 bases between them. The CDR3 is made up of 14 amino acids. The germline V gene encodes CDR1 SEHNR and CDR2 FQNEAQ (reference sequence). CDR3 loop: CASSQTGDSRTQYF. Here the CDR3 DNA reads TGTGCCAGCAGCCAAACTGGGGACTCGCGGACCCAGTACTTC.

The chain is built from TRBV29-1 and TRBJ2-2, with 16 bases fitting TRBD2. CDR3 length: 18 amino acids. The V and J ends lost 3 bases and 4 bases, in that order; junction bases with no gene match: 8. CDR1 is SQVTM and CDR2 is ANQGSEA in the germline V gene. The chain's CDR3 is CSVEGLAGGPRGTGELFF. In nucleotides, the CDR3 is TGCAGCGTTGAGGGACTAGCGGGAGGGCCGCGCGGCACCGGGGAGCTGTTTTTT.

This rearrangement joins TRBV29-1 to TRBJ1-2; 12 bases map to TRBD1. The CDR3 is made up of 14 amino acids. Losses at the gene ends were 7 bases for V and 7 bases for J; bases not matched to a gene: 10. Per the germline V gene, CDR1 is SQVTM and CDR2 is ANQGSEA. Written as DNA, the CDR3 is TGCAGCGCCCAAGTGGGACAGGGGGCGACTGGCTACACCTTC. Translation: CSAQVGQGATGYTF.

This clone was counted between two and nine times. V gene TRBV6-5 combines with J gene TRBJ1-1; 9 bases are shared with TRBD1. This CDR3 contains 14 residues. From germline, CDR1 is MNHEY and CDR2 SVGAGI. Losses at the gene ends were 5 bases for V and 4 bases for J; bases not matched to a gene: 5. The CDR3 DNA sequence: TGTGCCAGCAGTCTCCGACAGGGGGGCACTGAAGCTTTCTTT. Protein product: CASSLRQGGTEAFF.

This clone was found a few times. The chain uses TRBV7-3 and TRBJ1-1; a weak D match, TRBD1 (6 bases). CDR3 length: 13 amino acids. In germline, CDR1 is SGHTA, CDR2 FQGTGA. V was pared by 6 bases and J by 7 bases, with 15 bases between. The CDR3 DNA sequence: TGTGCCAGCAGTCCTGAACAGGGCGATGAAGCTTTCTTT. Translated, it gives CASSPEQGDEAFF.

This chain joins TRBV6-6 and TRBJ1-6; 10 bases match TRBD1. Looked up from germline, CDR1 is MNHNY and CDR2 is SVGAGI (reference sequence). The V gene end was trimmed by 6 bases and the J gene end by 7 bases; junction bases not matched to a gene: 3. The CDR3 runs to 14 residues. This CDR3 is CASSRGQGNSPLHF. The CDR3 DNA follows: TGTGCCAGCAGCCGGGGACAGGGGAATTCACCCCTCCACTTT.